This T cell receptor beta chain was identified in a study of blood T cell repertoires in COVID-19. The wider study: T cells, B-cell-depleted T cells, or PBMCs supplied cDNA or gDNA.

Libraries were prepared by immunoSEQ multiplex PCR; TCRdb keeps only in-frame clonotypes and omits some of them. The profile shows approximately 280,000 clones, roughly 85% of them singletons. Germline CDR1 and CDR2: MNHEY and SVGAGI. The CDR3 sequence is 15 residues long. Trimming pared 0 bases from V and 1 base from J, leaving 10 bases between. The genes are TRBV6-5 and TRBJ2-7; D call uncertain. The TCR was taken from a man between 45 and 60 years old with active or convalescent COVID-19. Input material: peripheral blood. CDR3 nucleotide sequence: TGTGCCAGCAGTTACTCGCGGCTGCCTTCCTACGAGCAGTACTTC. Residues: CASSYSRLPSYEQYF.